Sequencing of this TCR beta chain was carried out in a study of OX40 agonist ivuxolimab in advanced cancers. The overall study: The dose-escalation group included hepatocellular carcinoma, melanoma, renal cell carcinoma and head and neck cancer.

Concerning this clone itself: Its antigen remains unidentified.

General study points: The study found that CD8+ T cells averaged more expanded clones than CD4+.

Germline assignment: CDR1 MGHDK and CDR2 SYGVNS. CDR3 length: 14 residues. The germline V and J ends were trimmed by 7 bases and 0 bases, with 11 bases remaining between them. Sequencing used immunoSEQ multiplex PCR; TCRdb keeps in-frame clones, though not all of them. The table records 86,000 or so clones, almost 95% of them present only once. This chain connects TRBV25-1 to TRBJ2-3; D might be TRBD1 or TRBD2, each matching 5 bases. This clonotype was sampled from an adult with an advanced solid tumor such as melanoma, head and neck, liver or kidney cancer. Material: CD4+ or CD8+ T cells sorted from blood, obtained in a trial of the OX40 agonist ivuxolimab. The CDR3 protein is CASKRDVSTDTQYF. The CDR3 region has the DNA TGTGCCAGCAAGAGGGACGTTAGCACAGATACGCAGTATTTT. The full variable domain, rest sourced from reference TRBV25-1 and TRBJ2-3, is EADIYQTPRYLVIGTGKKITLECSQTMGHDKMYWYQQDPGMELHLIHYSYGVNSTEKGDLSSESTVSRIRTEHFPLTLESARPSHTSQYLCASKRDVSTDTQYFGPGTRLTVL.